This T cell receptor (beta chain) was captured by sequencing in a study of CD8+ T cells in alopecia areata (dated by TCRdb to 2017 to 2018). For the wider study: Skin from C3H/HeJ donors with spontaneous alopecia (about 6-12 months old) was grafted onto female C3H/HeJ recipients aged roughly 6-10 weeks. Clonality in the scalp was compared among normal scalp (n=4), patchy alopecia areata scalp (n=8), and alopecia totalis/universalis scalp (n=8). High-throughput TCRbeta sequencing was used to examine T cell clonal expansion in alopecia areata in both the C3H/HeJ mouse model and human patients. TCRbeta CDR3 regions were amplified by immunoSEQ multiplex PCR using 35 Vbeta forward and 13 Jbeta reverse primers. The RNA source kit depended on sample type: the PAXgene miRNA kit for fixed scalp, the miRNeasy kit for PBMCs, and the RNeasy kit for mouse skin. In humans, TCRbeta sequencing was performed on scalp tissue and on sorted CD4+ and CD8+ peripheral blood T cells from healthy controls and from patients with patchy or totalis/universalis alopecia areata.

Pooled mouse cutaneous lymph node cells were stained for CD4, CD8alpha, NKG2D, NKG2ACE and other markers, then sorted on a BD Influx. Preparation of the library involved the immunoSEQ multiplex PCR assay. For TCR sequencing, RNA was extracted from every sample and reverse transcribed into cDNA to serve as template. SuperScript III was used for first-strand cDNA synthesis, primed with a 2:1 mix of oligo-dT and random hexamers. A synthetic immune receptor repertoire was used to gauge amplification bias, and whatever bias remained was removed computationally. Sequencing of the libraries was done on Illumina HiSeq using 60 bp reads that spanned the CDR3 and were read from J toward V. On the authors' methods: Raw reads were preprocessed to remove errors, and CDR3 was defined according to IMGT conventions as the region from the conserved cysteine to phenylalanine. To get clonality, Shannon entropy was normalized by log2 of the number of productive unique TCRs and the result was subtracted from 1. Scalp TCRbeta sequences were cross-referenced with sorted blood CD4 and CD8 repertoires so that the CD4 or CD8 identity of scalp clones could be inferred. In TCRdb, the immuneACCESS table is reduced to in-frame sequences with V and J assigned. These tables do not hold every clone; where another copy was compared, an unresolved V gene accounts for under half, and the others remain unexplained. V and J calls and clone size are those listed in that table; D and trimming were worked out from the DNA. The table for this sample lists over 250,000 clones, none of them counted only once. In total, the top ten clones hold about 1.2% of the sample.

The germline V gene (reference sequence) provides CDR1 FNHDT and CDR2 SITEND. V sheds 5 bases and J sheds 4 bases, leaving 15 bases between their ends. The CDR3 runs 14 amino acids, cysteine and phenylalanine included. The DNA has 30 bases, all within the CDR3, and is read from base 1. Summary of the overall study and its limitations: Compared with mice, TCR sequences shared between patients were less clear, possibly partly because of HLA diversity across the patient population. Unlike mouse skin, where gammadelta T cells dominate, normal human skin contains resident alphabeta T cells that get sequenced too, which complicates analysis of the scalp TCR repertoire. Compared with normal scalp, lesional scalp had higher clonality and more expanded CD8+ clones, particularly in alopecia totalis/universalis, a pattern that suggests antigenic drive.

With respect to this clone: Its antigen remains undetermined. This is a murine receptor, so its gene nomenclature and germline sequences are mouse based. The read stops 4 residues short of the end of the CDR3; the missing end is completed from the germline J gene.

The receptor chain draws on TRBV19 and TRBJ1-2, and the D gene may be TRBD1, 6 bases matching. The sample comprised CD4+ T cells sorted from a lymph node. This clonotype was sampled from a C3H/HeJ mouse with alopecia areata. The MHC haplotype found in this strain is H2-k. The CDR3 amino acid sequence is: CASSPGARGSDYTF. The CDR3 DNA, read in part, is TGTGCCAGCAGCCCAGGGGCGCGGGGCTCC.